A selection of T cell receptor beta chains follows, all from one sample in a study of Graves' ophthalmopathy and Graves' hyperthyroidism. TCRdb itself ran the multiplex PCR reads through MiXCR, one entry per CDR3 protein. Altogether about 180,000 distinct CDR3 sequences are present, roughly two fifths being singletons, with the ten largest covering roughly 6%. The sequenced sample consisted of peripheral blood. The receptors were sampled from a middle-aged woman with Graves' ophthalmopathy. Both conserved end residues are part of each CDR3. D genes are given only for firm matches. The size field is filled for only some rows; it gives once, few, many or a size class.

j_call	clone_size	v_call	d_call	cdr3_nt	cdr3_aa
TRBJ1-2	NA	TRBV25-1	TRBD1	TGTGCCAGCAGTGACCTCGGGACAGGGGGAAGTGGCTACACCTTC	CASSDLGTGGSGYTF
TRBJ2-7	many	TRBV15	NA	TGTGCCACCAGCAGAGATCAAGGGATCGAGCAGTACTTC	CATSRDQGIEQYF
TRBJ2-5	many	TRBV28	NA	TGTGCCAGCAGCCTCTTTGGGATGGGGACCCAGTACTTC	CASSLFGMGTQYF
TRBJ1-1	many	TRBV7-2	NA	TGTGCCAGCAGCTTAGAAGTGGGTGAAGCTTTCTTT	CASSLEVGEAFF
TRBJ2-7	NA	TRBV12-3/TRBV12-4	NA	TGTGCCAGCAGCAAGGACAGCAGGGAGCGGTACTTC	CASSKDSRERYF
TRBJ2-4	many	TRBV6-5	TRBD1	TGTGCCAGCAGTTACTCGCAGGGGGCAGCCAAAAACATTCAGTACTTC	CASSYSQGAAKNIQYF
TRBJ1-5	NA	TRBV28	TRBD1	TGTGCCAGCAGCGAGACAGGGGCGTTGTATAGCAATCAGCCCCAGCATTTT	CASSETGALYSNQPQHF
TRBJ2-7	many	TRBV11-2	NA	TGTGCCAGCAGCTTTGGGGTAACCTACGAGCAGTACTTC	CASSFGVTYEQYF
TRBJ1-1	many	TRBV28	TRBD1	TGTGCCAGCAGTCGGACAGGTGAAGCTTTCTTT	CASSRTGEAFF
TRBJ1-6	NA	TRBV28	NA	TGTGCCAGCATCCGATCCGGCCAAAACTCCTATAATTCACCCCTCCACTTT	CASIRSGQNSYNSPLHF
TRBJ1-3	many	TRBV6-5	NA	TGTGCCAGCACCGCTGAGGACACCATATATTTT	CASTAEDTIYF
TRBJ2-5	many	TRBV12-3/TRBV12-4	TRBD1	TGTGCCAGCAGTCCCCGGACAGGGGCTAGGGAGACCCAGTACTTC	CASSPRTGARETQYF
TRBJ2-7	NA	TRBV2	NA	TGTGCCAGCAGTGGATACTTGGCCAGCTCCTACGAGCAGTACTTC	CASSGYLASSYEQYF
TRBJ1-5	many	TRBV5-1	NA	TGCGCCAGCAGCTTGTCGGGCCAGGGTAGTCAGCCCCAGCATTTT	CASSLSGQGSQPQHF
TRBJ2-7	NA	TRBV6-5	NA	TGTGCCAGCAGTTACGGAGGGTTTGAGCAGTACTTC	CASSYGGFEQYF
TRBJ1-2	NA	TRBV2	NA	TGTGCCAGCGGGATGGACTATGGCTACACCTTC	CASGMDYGYTF
TRBJ2-7	many	TRBV15	NA	TGTGCCACCAGCAGAGCCAAGGAGGGGCAGTACTTC	CATSRAKEGQYF
TRBJ1-6	many	TRBV7-9	TRBD1	TGTGCCAGCAGCAAACGGGACAGATATAATTCACCCCTCCACTTT	CASSKRDRYNSPLHF
TRBJ2-2	NA	TRBV6-2/TRBV6-3	NA	TGTGCCAGCAGTTACTCAAAAAGAGTGAACACCGGGGAGCTGTTTTTT	CASSYSKRVNTGELFF
TRBJ2-2	many	TRBV12-3/TRBV12-4	NA	TGTGCCAGCAGACCACCGGCCGGGGGCGGGGAGCTGTTTTTT	CASRPPAGGGELFF
TRBJ2-7	many	TRBV7-9	NA	TGTGCCACGGGTATAAGGGGCAACTACGAGCAGTACTTC	CATGIRGNYEQYF
TRBJ2-2	many	TRBV29-1	TRBD1	TGCAGCGTTTCAGGGGGAGCGAACACCGGGGAGCTGTTTTTT	CSVSGGANTGELFF
TRBJ1-2	many	TRBV2	NA	TGTGCCAGCAGTTCCACAGGGTTTCTCTATGGCTACACCTTC	CASSSTGFLYGYTF
TRBJ2-4	many	TRBV2	NA	TGTGCCAGCAGTGAAGAGTTTATCAAAAACATTCAGTACTTC	CASSEEFIKNIQYF
TRBJ2-7	NA	TRBV28	NA	TGTGCCAGCAGCAGTTCAGGGGGAGGGCCTGGCTACGAGCAGTACTTC	CASSSSGGGPGYEQYF
TRBJ2-7	NA	TRBV11-2	TRBD2	TGTGCCAGCAGCCTCGGGTTAGCGGGCGTAGACTACGAGCAGTACTTC	CASSLGLAGVDYEQYF
TRBJ1-5	NA	TRBV28	TRBD1	TGTGTCAGCACTTTGGTCCCGGGACAGGGACCCCAGCATTTT	CVSTLVPGQGPQHF
TRBJ2-5	NA	TRBV6-2/TRBV6-3	TRBD2	TGTGCCAGCAGTTACGGGGGAGGGCCTGCTGCGGAGACCCAGTACTTC	CASSYGGGPAAETQYF
TRBJ2-5	many	TRBV9	NA	TGTGCCAGCAGCGTAGGTGGGCTAGATGTGGAGACCCAGTACTTC	CASSVGGLDVETQYF
TRBJ1-1	many	TRBV11-2	NA	TGTGCCAGCAGCTTTAGGTGGCAGGGGAGCACTGAAGCTTTCTTT	CASSFRWQGSTEAFF
TRBJ1-1	many	TRBV20-1	NA	TGCAGTGCTAGAGAGGACAGTCATGAAGCTTTCTTT	CSAREDSHEAFF
TRBJ1-1	once	TRBV2	TRBD1	TGTGCCAGCAGTCAGGGGGAAGACACTGAAGCTTTCTTT	CASSQGEDTEAFF
TRBJ1-1	many	TRBV28	TRBD1	TGTGCCAGCAGTTTCGGGGACAGGTTTTACATGAACACTGAAGCTTTCTTT	CASSFGDRFYMNTEAFF
TRBJ2-5	many	TRBV19	NA	TGTGCCAGTAGTATGGGGACGGGGATGGCTTGGACCCAGTACTTC	CASSMGTGMAWTQYF
TRBJ1-6	many	TRBV27	NA	TGTGCCAGCAGTTCCCTGTTAGGGGATAATTCACCCCTCCACTTT	CASSSLLGDNSPLHF
TRBJ1-6	NA	TRBV12-3/TRBV12-4	NA	TGTGCCAGCAGTCTATCGGTATCACCCCTCCACTTT	CASSLSVSPLHF
TRBJ2-7	many	TRBV6-2/TRBV6-3	NA	TGTGCCAGCAGTGTAGAAAACTACGAGCAGTACTTC	CASSVENYEQYF
TRBJ1-5	many	TRBV28	NA	TGTGCCAACAGGGCCGGCAGCAATCAGCCCCAGCATTTT	CANRAGSNQPQHF
TRBJ1-2	many	TRBV6-5	NA	TGTGCCAGCAGTTTTGGACGAACGGGGTATGGCTACACCTTC	CASSFGRTGYGYTF
TRBJ1-1	many	TRBV18	NA	TGTGCCAGCTCACCAGACCAGGACACTGAAGCTTTCTTT	CASSPDQDTEAFF
TRBJ1-2	NA	TRBV6-2/TRBV6-3	NA	TGTGCCAGCAGTTCCAGCAGGGGAGAGTTTGGCTACACCTTC	CASSSSRGEFGYTF
TRBJ2-7	NA	TRBV6-5	NA	TGTGCCAGCAGTTATCGGAGTAGCTCGTCCTACGAGCAGTACTTC	CASSYRSSSSYEQYF
TRBJ2-7	NA	TRBV12-3/TRBV12-4	TRBD2	TGTGCCAGCAGTTTGATCGCGGGAGGGATCCACGAGCAGTACTTC	CASSLIAGGIHEQYF
TRBJ2-2	NA	TRBV12-3/TRBV12-4	NA	TGTGCCAGCAGTCCACGTCCCGTGGGCACCGGGGAGCTGTTTTTT	CASSPRPVGTGELFF
TRBJ1-1	many	TRBV7-9	NA	TGTGCCAGCAGCTTACAGGACAGCCAAGCTTTCTTT	CASSLQDSQAFF
TRBJ1-2	many	TRBV27	NA	TGTGCCAGCAGTTATACCGGGAGCCCCGGCTATGGCTACACCTTC	CASSYTGSPGYGYTF